This T cell receptor (beta chain) stems from a study of Graves' ophthalmopathy and Graves' hyperthyroidism. This CDR3 contains 16 residues. CDR1 is SGHRS, CDR2 YFSETQ, per germline. The J segment lost 6 bases and the V segment lost 0 bases, leaving 5 bases of the junction unmatched. The TCR beta CDR3 regions underwent amplification from RNA transcripts. HTBI primers were used in a first-round RT-PCR, which preceded a second-round multiplex PCR. MiXCR, applied by TCRdb to the multiplex PCR reads, yields one record per CDR3 protein. The data hold 35,000 to 45,000 distinct CDR3 sequences, with approximately 53% observed a single time. Study-level findings and limits: Forecasting of ophthalmopathy progression by the model achieved more than 70% sensitivity and approximately 72% specificity.

Concerning this clonotype itself: The antigen remains unidentified.

Clinicians diagnosed using symptoms, serum thyroxine, TRAb, thyroid ultrasound and orbital computed tomography. This chain uses TRBV5-1 with TRBJ2-7; 14 bases agree with TRBD2. The sequence was collected from an adult woman with stable Graves' hyperthyroidism. The sequenced material came from peripheral blood. The DNA of the CDR3 is TGCGCCAGCAGCTTGGGCGGGACTAGCGGGGGACGCGAGCAGTACTTC. Translation gives CASSLGGTSGGREQYF.